This entry lists 23 T cell receptor beta chains sequenced from one sample in a study of CD8 T cells in ankylosing spondylitis. TCRdb reanalysed the 5' RACE reads using MiXCR and keeps one entry per CDR3 protein. The sample consists of 80,000 to 100,000 distinct CDR3 sequences, roughly 8.3% of them appearing once. The material sequenced was blood, either unsorted or a sorted T cell fraction (not recorded which). The receptors stem from a male donor with ankylosing spondylitis or in good health (not recorded which).

The chain has TRBV23-1 and TRBJ2-5; D call uncertain. TRBV23-1 is noted as an ORF with a role that remains uncertain. V was shortened by 4 bases and J by 9 bases, with 6 bases between the two germline ends. The length of the CDR3 is 10 residues. Here the CDR3 DNA reads TGCGCCAGCAGTCTTGCGCCCCAGTACTTC. This encodes CASSLAPQYF.

This clonotype was counted at least ten times. Its ends do not fully match the called genes, so a read error is possible. The genes are TRBV6-6 and TRBJ2-7; no clear D gene. The CDR3 covers 12 residues. Germline V lookup: CDR1 MNHNY, CDR2 SVGAGI (reference sequence). The CDR3 region has the DNA TGTGCCAGCAGTTACTCCTCCAACGAGCAGTACTTC. The encoded protein is CASSYSSNEQYF.

At least ten counts were recorded for this clonotype. V gene TRBV30 combines with J gene TRBJ2-7; no clear D. The length of the CDR3 is 12 residues. Germline CDR1 GTSNPN, CDR2 SVGIG (reference sequence). The CDR3 loop is CAAEFAVYEQYF. Here the CDR3 DNA reads TGTGCGGCCGAGTTTGCCGTCTACGAGCAGTACTTC.

This clonotype was detected ten times or more. J is TRBJ2-7 and V is TRBV20-1, with D uncertain. The CDR3 runs 11 residues. Germline CDR1 DFQATT, CDR2 SNEGSKA (reference sequence). Deletions cut 7 bases from V and 1 base from J, with 8 bases between. The CDR3 nucleotides are TGCAGTGTGCACAAATCCTACGAGCAGTACTTC. It translates to CSVHKSYEQYF.

This clonotype was recorded at least ten times. The rearrangement links TRBV11-2 to TRBJ1-1; perhaps TRBD1 as D (6 bases). V shed 7 bases and J shed 10 bases, with 16 bases lying between them. The CDR3 has 12 amino acids. CDR1 is SGHAT, CDR2 FQNNGV, per germline. In DNA form, the CDR3 reads TGTGCCAGCACCCGCGGCAGGGGAGGAGCTTTCTTT. As protein: CASTRGRGGAFF.

About this clonotype itself: One end of the junction does not line up with germline, which may come from a read error. This chain joins TRBV12-3 or TRBV12-4 and TRBJ2-2; D is ambiguous. This CDR3 comprises 15 residues. CDR3 in amino acids: CVSSLPESNTGELFF. CDR3 sequence (DNA): TGTGTCAGCAGTTTACCAGAGTCGAACACCGGGGAGCTGTTTTTT.

This clonotype was detected many times. The limits of the CDR3 on the DNA are not certain, so only TCRdb's listed CDR3 is given. This chain links TRBV28 with TRBJ2-2; the table names TRBD1, a call not compared with the DNA. CDR1 and CDR2 from the germline V gene are MDHEN and SYDVKM. The CDR3 has 13 residues if both end residues are counted. Here the CDR3 reads CASSSGQARELFF.

This clonotype was seen ten or more times. The chain carries TRBV6-1 and TRBJ2-3; 12 bases are shared with TRBD2. The germline V gene encodes CDR1 MNHNS and CDR2 SASEGT. J lost 4 bases, V lost 6 bases, and 5 bases had no gene match. CDR3 length: 15 residues. CDR3 amino acids: CASRKLAGGADTQYF. The CDR3 bases are TGTGCCAGCAGAAAACTAGCGGGAGGCGCAGATACGCAGTATTTT.

This clonotype was counted at least ten times. The genes are TRBV7-2 and TRBJ2-1; TRBD1 matches at 7 bases. The CDR3 is 16 amino acids. After removal of 6 bases from V and 2 bases from J, the junction contained 10 bases not matched to a gene. Per germline, CDR1 SGHTA and CDR2 FQGNSA. CDR3 loop: CASRQTGDRPYNEQFF. The CDR3 coding sequence is TGTGCCAGCAGACAAACAGGGGACAGACCCTACAATGAGCAGTTCTTC.

This clonotype appeared many times. The chain employs TRBV15 and TRBJ1-1; unclear D gene. The germline gives CDR1 LNHNV, CDR2 YYDKDF (reference sequence). Between the trimmed V and J ends, which lost 1 base and 8 bases, there was a span of 5 bases. The CDR3 extends over 11 amino acids. The chain's CDR3 is CATSRAEEAFF. The CDR3 DNA reads as TGTGCCACCAGCAGAGCAGAGGAAGCTTTCTTT.

The chain carries TRBV7-2 and TRBJ2-1, with TRBD2 matching over 13 bases. CDR1 SGHTA and CDR2 FQGNSA come from the germline V gene. The CDR3 totals 15 residues. Trimming at V came to 3 bases and at J to 9 bases, leaving 5 bases not matched to a gene. CDR3 nucleotide sequence: TGTGCCAGCAGCTTGAGACTAGCGGGGGGTGGTGAGCAGTTCTTC. Translating gives CASSLRLAGGGEQFF.

Many counts were recorded for this clonotype. This chain uses TRBV7-9 with TRBJ2-2; D might be TRBD1 (5 bases). Trimming removed 5 bases at V and 2 bases at J, with 9 bases between. This CDR3 is 14 amino acids long. Germline CDR1 SEHNR, CDR2 FQNEAQ (reference sequence). CDR3: CASSPQGNTGELFF. The CDR3 DNA reads TGTGCCAGCAGCCCTCAGGGTAACACCGGGGAGCTGTTTTTT.

The chain combines TRBV6-2 or TRBV6-3 with TRBJ2-3, with a tentative D call TRBD2 (6 bases). Deletions cut 2 bases from V and 2 bases from J, with 11 bases between. Germline CDR1 reads MNHEY; CDR2 reads SVGEGT. The CDR3 length is 15 residues. In DNA form, the CDR3 reads TGTGCCAGCAGTTACCTAGGCGGGAACACAGATACGCAGTATTTT. Encoded protein: CASSYLGGNTDTQYF.

This clonotype was found many times. This chain joins TRBV5-4 and TRBJ2-3; no firm D call. This CDR3 has 14 residues. The germline gives CDR1 SGHNT, CDR2 YYREEE (reference sequence). V lost 4 bases, J lost 2 bases, and 11 bases lay in between. The CDR3 region has the DNA TGTGCCAGCAGCCGTCCCGATTACACAGATACGCAGTATTTT. Amino acids: CASSRPDYTDTQYF.

This clonotype was seen ten or more times. The chain carries TRBV6-2 or TRBV6-3 and TRBJ1-1; 7 bases are a match to TRBD1. Trimming took 6 bases from V and 0 from J; bases not matched to a gene: 10. CDR3 length: 16 residues. The germline CDR1 and CDR2 sequences are MNHEY and SVGEGT. CDR3 DNA: TGTGCCAGCAGCCACTGGACAGGTCCTATGAACACTGAAGCTTTCTTT. Its protein is CASSHWTGPMNTEAFF.

The sample holds a few counts of this clonotype. The V gene is TRBV27, the J gene TRBJ2-7; no firm D call. The length of the CDR3 is 15 residues. With 5 bases removed from V and 2 bases from J, the gap between germline ends came to 16 bases. Germline V gene lookup returns CDR1 MNHEY and CDR2 SMNVEV (reference sequence). CDR3 nucleotides: TGTGCCAGCAGTCACCACAGAGGCCGAACCTACGAGCAGTACTTC. Residues: CASSHHRGRTYEQYF.

This clonotype was counted many times. The chain has TRBV5-1 and TRBJ2-2; D unresolved. CDR1 and CDR2 from the germline V gene are SGHRS and YFSETQ. V was shortened by 7 bases and J by 5 bases, with 12 bases between the two germline ends. CDR3 length: 13 residues. The CDR3 is CASGLLGTGELFF. Here the CDR3 DNA reads TGCGCCAGCGGGCTCCTGGGGACCGGGGAGCTGTTTTTT.

On this clonotype: One base away lies a much larger clone, so this may be a sequencing read error. The chain couples TRBV6-2 or TRBV6-3 to TRBJ2-5; D remains unclear. V lost 4 bases and J lost 1, with 4 bases in between. Germline V gene lookup returns CDR1 MNHEY and CDR2 SVGEGT. The CDR3 runs 12 residues. The CDR3 DNA follows: TGTGCCAGCAGTTGCGGCCAAGAGACCCAGTACTTC. This sequence encodes CASSCGQETQYF.

This clonotype was seen many times. The gene calls are TRBV20-1 and TRBJ2-1, with 11 bases that match TRBD2. The J segment lost 6 bases and the V segment lost 0 bases, leaving 4 bases of the junction unmatched. The CDR3 consists of 15 residues. Germline CDR1 reads DFQATT; CDR2 reads SNEGSKA (reference sequence). CDR3 sequence (DNA): TGCAGTGCTAGAGATGGTAGCGGGAGGGCCAATGAGCAGTTCTTC. It codes for CSARDGSGRANEQFF.

In this sample, this clonotype turned up many times. V gene TRBV12-3 or TRBV12-4 combines with J gene TRBJ1-5, with D possibly TRBD1 on 6 matching bases. This CDR3 spans 16 amino acids. The germline V and J ends were trimmed by 5 bases and 0 bases, with 14 bases remaining between them. CDR3 bases: TGTGCCAGCAGTCGGGAACAGGGTTATAGCAATCAGCCCCAGCATTTT. Translation gives CASSREQGYSNQPQHF.

This clonotype was detected ten times or more. The V and J genes are TRBV12-3 or TRBV12-4 and TRBJ2-1; TRBD1 is a possible D gene (7 bases). V was pared by 7 bases and J by 4 bases, with 14 bases between. The CDR3 is made up of 14 amino acids. The CDR3 DNA reads TGTGCCAGCACTGAGCAGGGGGGTTACAATGAGCAGTTCTTC. This gives the protein CASTEQGGYNEQFF.

This clonotype was counted ten times or more. This chain's CDR3 is CASSLTYAEAFF. As DNA, the CDR3 is TGTGCCAGCAGTTTAACCTACGCTGAAGCTTTCTTT. The V call is TRBV5-6, the J call TRBJ1-1; D is unresolved. Germline CDR1 SGHDT, CDR2 YYEEEE. The CDR3 sequence is 12 residues long. The V and J ends lost 5 bases and 6 bases respectively, with 11 bases between them.

This clonotype was counted at least ten times. This chain connects TRBV24-1 to TRBJ1-5; a weak D match, TRBD1 (5 bases). Germline V gene data show CDR1 as KGHDR and CDR2 as SFDVKD. Trimming removed 2 bases at V and 6 bases at J, with 10 bases between. The CDR3 sequence is 14 residues long. Here the CDR3 reads CATSDSRVGQPQHF. The CDR3 DNA reads TGTGCCACCAGTGATTCCAGGGTTGGTCAGCCCCAGCATTTT.